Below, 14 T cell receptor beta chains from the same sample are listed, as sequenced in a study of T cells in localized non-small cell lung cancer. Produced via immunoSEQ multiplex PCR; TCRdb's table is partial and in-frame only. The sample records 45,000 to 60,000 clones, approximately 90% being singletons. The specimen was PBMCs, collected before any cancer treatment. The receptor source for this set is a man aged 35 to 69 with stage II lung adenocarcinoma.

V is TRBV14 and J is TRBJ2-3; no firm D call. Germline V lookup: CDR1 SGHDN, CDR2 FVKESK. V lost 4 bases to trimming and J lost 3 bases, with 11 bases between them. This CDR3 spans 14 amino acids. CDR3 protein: CASSPPRHTDTQYF. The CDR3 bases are TGTGCCAGCAGCCCCCCCAGGCATACAGATACGCAGTATTTT.

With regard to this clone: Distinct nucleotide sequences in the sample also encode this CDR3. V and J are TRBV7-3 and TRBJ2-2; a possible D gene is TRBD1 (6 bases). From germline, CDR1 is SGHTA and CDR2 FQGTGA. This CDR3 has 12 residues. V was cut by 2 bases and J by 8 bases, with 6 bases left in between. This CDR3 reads CASSLGTGELFF. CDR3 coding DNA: TGTGCCAGCAGCTTAGGGACAGGGGAGCTGTTTTTT. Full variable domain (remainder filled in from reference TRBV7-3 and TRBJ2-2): GAGVSQTPSNKVTEKGKYVELRCDPISGHTALYWYRQSLGQGPEFLIYFQGTGAADDSGLPNDRFFAVRPEGSVSTLKIQRTERGDSAVYLCASSLGTGELFFGEGSRLTVL.

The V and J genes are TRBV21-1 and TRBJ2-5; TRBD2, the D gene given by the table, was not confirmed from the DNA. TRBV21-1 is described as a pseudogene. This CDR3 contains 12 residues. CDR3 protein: CASDYLQETQYF. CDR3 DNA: TGTGCCAGCGACTACCTACAAGAGACCCAGTACTTC.

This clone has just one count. CDR3 region: CASSFGDSRTWEQFF. The CDR3 nucleotides read TGCGCCAGCAGTTTCGGGGACAGTCGAACATGGGAGCAGTTCTTC. The genes are TRBV5-1 and TRBJ2-1; 7 bases align to TRBD1. V lost 5 bases, J lost 10 bases, and 15 bases stayed unmatched. CDR1 and CDR2 (germline): SGHRS, YFSETQ. The CDR3 loop spans 15 amino acids.

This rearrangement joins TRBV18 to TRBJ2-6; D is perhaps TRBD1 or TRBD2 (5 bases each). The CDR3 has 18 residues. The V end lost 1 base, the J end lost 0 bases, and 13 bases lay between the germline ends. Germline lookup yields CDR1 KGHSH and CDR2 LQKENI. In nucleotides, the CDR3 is TGTGCCAGCTCACCACGGGGCGACGGAGGCTCTGGGGCCAACGTCCTGACTTTC. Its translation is CASSPRGDGGSGANVLTF.

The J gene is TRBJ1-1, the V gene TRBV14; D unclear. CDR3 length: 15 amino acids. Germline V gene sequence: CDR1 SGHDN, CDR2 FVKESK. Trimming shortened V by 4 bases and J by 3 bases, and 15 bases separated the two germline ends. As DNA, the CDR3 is TGTGCCAGCAGCCTTTCCGTTACTAGGGACACTGAAGCTTTCTTT. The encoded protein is CASSLSVTRDTEAFF.

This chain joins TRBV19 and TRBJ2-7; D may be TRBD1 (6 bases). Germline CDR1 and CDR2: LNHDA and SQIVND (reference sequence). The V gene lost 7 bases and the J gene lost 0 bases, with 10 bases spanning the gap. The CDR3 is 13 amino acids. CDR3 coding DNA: TGTGCCAGTAATCAGGGGATCTCCTACGAGCAGTACTTC. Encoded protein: CASNQGISYEQYF.

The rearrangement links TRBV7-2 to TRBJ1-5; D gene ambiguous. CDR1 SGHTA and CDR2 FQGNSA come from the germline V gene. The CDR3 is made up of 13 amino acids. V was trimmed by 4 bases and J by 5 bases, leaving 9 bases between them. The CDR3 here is CASSSSRDQPQHF. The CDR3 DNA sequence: TGTGCCAGCAGCTCTTCAAGAGATCAGCCCCAGCATTTT.

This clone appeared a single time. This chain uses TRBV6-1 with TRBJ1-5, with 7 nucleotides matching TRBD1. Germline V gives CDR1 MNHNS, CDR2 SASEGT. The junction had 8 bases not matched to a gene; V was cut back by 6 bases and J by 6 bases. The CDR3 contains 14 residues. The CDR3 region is CASRDREVSQPQHF. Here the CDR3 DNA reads TGTGCCAGCAGAGACAGGGAGGTTAGTCAGCCCCAGCATTTT.

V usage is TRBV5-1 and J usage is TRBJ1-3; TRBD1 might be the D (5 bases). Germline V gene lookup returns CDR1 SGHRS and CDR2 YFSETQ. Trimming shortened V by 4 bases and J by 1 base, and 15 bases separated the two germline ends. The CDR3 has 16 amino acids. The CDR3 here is CASSSGHVKSGNTIYF. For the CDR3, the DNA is TGCGCCAGCAGCAGTGGACACGTAAAGTCTGGAAACACCATATATTTT.

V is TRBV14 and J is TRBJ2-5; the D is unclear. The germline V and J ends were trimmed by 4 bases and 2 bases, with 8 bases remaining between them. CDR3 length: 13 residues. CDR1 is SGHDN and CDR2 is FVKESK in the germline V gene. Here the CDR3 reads CASSPRLQETQYF. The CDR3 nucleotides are TGTGCCAGCAGCCCTAGACTGCAAGAGACCCAGTACTTC.

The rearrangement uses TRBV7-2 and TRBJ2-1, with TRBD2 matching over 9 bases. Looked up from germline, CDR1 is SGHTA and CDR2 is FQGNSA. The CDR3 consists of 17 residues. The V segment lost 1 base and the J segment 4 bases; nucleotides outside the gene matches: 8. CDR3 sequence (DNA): TGTGCCAGCAGCTTAGTAGGCGGGGGGGCTTCATACAATGAGCAGTTCTTC. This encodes CASSLVGGGASYNEQFF.

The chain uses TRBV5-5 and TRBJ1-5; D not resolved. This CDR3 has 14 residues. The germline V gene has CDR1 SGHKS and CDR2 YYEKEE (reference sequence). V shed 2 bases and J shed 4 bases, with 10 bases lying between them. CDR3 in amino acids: CASSFGTENQPQHF. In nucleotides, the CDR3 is TGTGCCAGCAGCTTCGGTACAGAGAATCAGCCCCAGCATTTT.

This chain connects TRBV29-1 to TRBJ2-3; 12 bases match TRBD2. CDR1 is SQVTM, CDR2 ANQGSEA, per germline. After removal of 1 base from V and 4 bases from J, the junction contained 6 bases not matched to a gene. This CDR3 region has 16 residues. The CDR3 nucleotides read TGCAGCGTTGAAGCCCTACTAGCGGGGGGAGCAGATACGCAGTATTTT. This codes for CSVEALLAGGADTQYF.